The subject of this entry is one T cell receptor (beta chain). Germline V lookup: CDR1 SEHNR, CDR2 FQNEAQ (reference sequence). The CDR3 is made up of 16 amino acids. Trimming took 6 bases from V and 3 from J, leaving 19 bases between them. The study ran the assay at deep level. Assay used: immunoSEQ multiplex PCR; TCRdb lists only in-frame clones, some missing. The repertoire includes millions of clones, more than 80% of them detected once, and 0.35% to 0.5% sits in the top ten. The source of the sample is a study of shared clonotypes between healthy human individuals. Material for sequencing was naive CD4+ T cells from PBMCs. Subset defined: CD45RA+ positively selected. The sequence was obtained from a man between 18 and 29 years old in good health. Some clones in this sample may be carry-over from other donors' samples. The chain recombines TRBV7-9 with TRBJ2-3; D is undetermined. The CDR3 nucleotides read TGTGCCAGCAGTTTCGTCTCTCTCGCGTCAACAGATACGCAGTATTTT. It specifies CASSFVSLASTDTQYF.